A single sample is the source of the 16 T cell receptor beta chains below, sequenced in a study of chemoradiotherapy in HPV16-positive cancers. Repertoires were generated with immunoSEQ multiplex PCR, while TCRdb's copy carries only in-frame clones and drops some. The sample carries approximately 880 clones, around nine tenths recorded once. Sequenced here: tumor tissue, sampled from a patient who underwent chemoradiotherapy. The receptors were gathered from a human donor with HPV-associated anogenital cancer.

Only one count was recorded for this clone. The chain employs TRBV29-1 and TRBJ2-3, with D hard to call. CDR1 is SQVTM and CDR2 is ANQGSEA in the germline V gene. The length of the CDR3 is 12 residues. Trimming pared 4 bases from V and 2 bases from J, leaving 7 bases between. The CDR3 nucleotides are TGCAGCGTTGCCCAGGACACAGATACGCAGTATTTT. Its translation is CSVAQDTDTQYF.

The V and J genes are TRBV5-6 and TRBJ1-1; D ambiguous. V lost 4 bases to trimming and J lost 3 bases, with 13 bases between them. The germline CDR1 and CDR2 sequences are SGHDT and YYEEEE. The CDR3 length is 14 residues. Here the CDR3 DNA reads TGTGCCAGCAGCATAGGGCGTTGGTACACTGAAGCTTTCTTT. The encoded protein is CASSIGRWYTEAFF.

The chain uses TRBV4-3 and TRBJ2-6; 8 bases agree with TRBD1. CDR3 length: 16 amino acids. Trimming at V came to 1 base and at J to 2 bases, leaving 1 base not matched to a gene. Germline V CDR1 and CDR2: LGHNA, YSLEER. CDR3 sequence: CASSQVDRAGANVLTF. The CDR3 DNA is TGCGCCAGCAGCCAAGTGGACAGGGCTGGGGCCAACGTCCTGACTTTC.

The rearrangement joins TRBV7-3 to TRBJ1-1; no firm D call. The CDR3 sequence is 16 residues long. V dropped 2 bases and J dropped 1 base, with 14 bases sitting between them. In germline, CDR1 is SGHTA, CDR2 FQGTGA. This CDR3 is CASSLSGRSGNTEAFF. The CDR3 DNA follows: TGTGCCAGCAGCTTATCGGGCCGATCGGGGAACACTGAAGCTTTCTTT.

The CDR3 coding sequence is TGTGCCACCCTGGATTTCTACGAGCAGTACTTC. It specifies CATLDFYEQYF. J is TRBJ2-7 and V is TRBV6-1, with D unresolved. Germline CDR1 is MNHNS and CDR2 is SASEGT. Deletions cut 10 bases from V and 3 bases from J, with 10 bases between. The CDR3 is made up of 11 amino acids.

This clone was counted once. The chain couples TRBV5-1 to TRBJ2-7; D is perhaps TRBD1 or TRBD2 (5 bases each). Trimming left V 4 bases short and J 3 bases short, with 17 bases between. The CDR3 extends over 15 amino acids. In germline, CDR1 is SGHRS, CDR2 YFSETQ. The CDR3 sequence is CASSAGTDSFYEQYF. CDR3 DNA sequence: TGCGCCAGCAGCGCCGGGACCGATAGCTTCTACGAGCAGTACTTC.

The genes are TRBV4-2 and TRBJ1-2; D call uncertain. The germline V gene has CDR1 LGHNA and CDR2 YNFKEQ. V lost 8 bases and J lost 8, with 9 bases in between. The CDR3 has 10 residues. The CDR3 sequence: CASYGLGYTF. CDR3 DNA sequence: TGTGCCAGCTATGGGTTAGGCTACACCTTC.

This chain connects TRBV11-3 to TRBJ2-7; TRBD1 matches 8 bases. Per the germline V gene, CDR1 is SGHNT and CDR2 is YENEEA. The CDR3 is 14 residues long. V was pared by 5 bases and J by 1 base, with 4 bases of the junction left unmatched. DNA of the CDR3: TGTGCCAGCAGCCCTCGACAGGGGTCCTACGAGCAGTACTTC. Its translation: CASSPRQGSYEQYF.

The V call is TRBV15, the J call TRBJ2-2; D remains ambiguous. V was shortened by 5 bases and J by 6 bases, with 16 bases between the two germline ends. CDR1 is LNHNV and CDR2 is YYDKDF in the germline V gene (reference sequence). CDR3 size: 15 residues. In DNA form, the CDR3 reads TGTGCCACCAGCGGATATACCCCCGAGGCCGGGGAGCTGTTTTTT. Protein: CATSGYTPEAGELFF.

The rearrangement joins TRBV4-1 to TRBJ2-5; D is perhaps TRBD1 (6 bases). Germline assignment: CDR1 MGHRA and CDR2 YSYEKL. This CDR3 has 14 residues. Trimming cost V 5 bases and J 5 bases, with 15 bases left between them. The CDR3, as DNA: TGCGCCAGCAGCACCCCAGGGGCGTACGAGACCCAGTACTTC. It translates to CASSTPGAYETQYF.

The chain combines TRBV7-8 with TRBJ1-2, with TRBD1 identical over 7 bases. Germline trimming cut 5 bases from V and 4 bases from J; bases unmatched to any gene: 4. The CDR3 is 13 residues long. Germline CDR1 is SGHVS and CDR2 is FQNEAQ. CDR3 sequence (DNA): TGTGCCAGCAGCCCAGGACAGGCCTATGGCTACACCTTC. Its translation is CASSPGQAYGYTF.

A single count supports this clone. The gene calls are TRBV11-3 and TRBJ2-2, with TRBD2 identical over 10 bases. CDR3 length: 17 residues. The V and J ends lost 0 bases and 6 bases, in that order; junction bases with no gene match: 7. Per germline, CDR1 SGHNT and CDR2 YENEEA. This CDR3 reads CASSLEAGGAVPGELFF. As DNA, the CDR3 is TGTGCCAGCAGCTTAGAAGCGGGGGGGGCAGTTCCCGGGGAGCTGTTTTTT.

The V call is TRBV6-1, the J call TRBJ1-2; 7 bases map to TRBD1. The germline gives CDR1 MNHNS, CDR2 SASEGT. This CDR3 spans 13 amino acids. The trim removed 6 bases at V and 0 bases at J, leaving 1 base unmatched. The CDR3 nucleotides are TGTGCCAGCAGACAGGGGCCTAACTATGGCTACACCTTC. This gives the protein CASRQGPNYGYTF.

The J gene is TRBJ1-2, the V gene TRBV29-1; D gene unclear. The length of the CDR3 is 14 residues. V dropped 7 bases and J dropped 3 bases, with 18 bases sitting between them. Germline CDR1 is SQVTM and CDR2 is ANQGSEA. CDR3 in amino acids: CSAGGSASDYGYTF. The CDR3 nucleotides read TGCAGCGCCGGAGGATCCGCGTCGGACTATGGCTACACCTTC. Full variable domain (rest looked up from reference TRBV29-1 and TRBJ1-2): SAVISQKPSRDICQRGTSLTIQCQVDSQVTMMFWYRQQPGQSLTLIATANQGSEATYESGFVIDKFPISRPNLTFSTLTVSNMSPEDSSIYLCSAGGSASDYGYTFGSGTRLTVV.

The V gene is TRBV4-2, the J gene TRBJ2-1, with TRBD2 identical over 11 bases. The trim removed 4 bases at V and 13 bases at J, leaving 9 bases unmatched. This CDR3 is 14 amino acids long. Germline CDR1 LGHNA, CDR2 YNFKEQ. The CDR3 loop reads CASSPTGTSGYQFF. The DNA for the CDR3 is TGTGCCAGCAGCCCAACCGGGACTAGCGGATACCAGTTCTTC.

The chain has TRBV7-2 and TRBJ2-2, with a weak D call TRBD1 (5 bases). Per germline, CDR1 SGHTA and CDR2 FQGNSA. The V end was cut by 2 bases, the J end by 5 bases, with 9 bases between. The CDR3 extends over 14 amino acids. This chain's CDR3 is CASSLQRGTGELFF. In nucleotides, the CDR3 is TGTGCCAGCAGCTTACAAAGGGGAACCGGGGAGCTGTTTTTT.